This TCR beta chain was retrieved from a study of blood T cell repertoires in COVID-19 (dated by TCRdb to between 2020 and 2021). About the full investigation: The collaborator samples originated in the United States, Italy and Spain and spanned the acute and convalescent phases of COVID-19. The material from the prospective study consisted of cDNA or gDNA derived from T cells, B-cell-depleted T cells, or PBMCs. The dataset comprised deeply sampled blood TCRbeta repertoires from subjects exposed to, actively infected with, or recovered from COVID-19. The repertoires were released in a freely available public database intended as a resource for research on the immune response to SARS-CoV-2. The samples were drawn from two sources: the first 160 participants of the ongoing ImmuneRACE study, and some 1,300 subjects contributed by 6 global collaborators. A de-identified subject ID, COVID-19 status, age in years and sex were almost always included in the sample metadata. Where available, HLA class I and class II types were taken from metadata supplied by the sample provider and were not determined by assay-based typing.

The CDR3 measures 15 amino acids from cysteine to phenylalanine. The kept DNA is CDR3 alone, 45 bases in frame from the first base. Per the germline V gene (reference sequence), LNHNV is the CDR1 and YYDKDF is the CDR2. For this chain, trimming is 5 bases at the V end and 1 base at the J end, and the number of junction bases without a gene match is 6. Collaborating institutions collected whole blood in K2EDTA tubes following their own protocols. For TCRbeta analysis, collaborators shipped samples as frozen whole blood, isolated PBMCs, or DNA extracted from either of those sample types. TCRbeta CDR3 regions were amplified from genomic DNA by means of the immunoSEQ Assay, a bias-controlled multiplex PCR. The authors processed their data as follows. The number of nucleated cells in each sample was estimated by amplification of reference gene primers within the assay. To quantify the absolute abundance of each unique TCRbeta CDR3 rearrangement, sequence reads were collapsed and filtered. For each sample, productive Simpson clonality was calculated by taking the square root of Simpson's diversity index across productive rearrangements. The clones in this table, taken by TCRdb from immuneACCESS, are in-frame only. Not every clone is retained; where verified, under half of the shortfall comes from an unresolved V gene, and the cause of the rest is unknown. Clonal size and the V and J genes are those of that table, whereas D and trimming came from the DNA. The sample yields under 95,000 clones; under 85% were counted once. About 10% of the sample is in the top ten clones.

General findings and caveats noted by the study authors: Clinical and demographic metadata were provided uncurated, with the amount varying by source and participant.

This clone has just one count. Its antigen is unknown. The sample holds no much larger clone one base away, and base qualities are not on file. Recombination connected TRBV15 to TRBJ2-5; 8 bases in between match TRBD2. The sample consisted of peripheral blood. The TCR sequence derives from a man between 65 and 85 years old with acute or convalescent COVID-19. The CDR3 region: CATSPQRGPQETQYF. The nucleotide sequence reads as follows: TGTGCCACCAGCCCCCAGCGGGGGCCCCAAGAGACCCAGTACTTC. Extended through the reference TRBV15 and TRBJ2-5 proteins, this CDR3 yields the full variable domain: DAMVIQNPRYQVTQFGKPVTLSCSQTLNHNVMYWYQQKSSQAPKLLFHYYDKDFNNEADTPDNFQSRRPNTSFCFLDIRSPGLGDTAMYLCATSPQRGPQETQYFGPGTRLLVL.